The TCR beta chain under discussion was sequenced for a study of blood T cells in healthy people across ages. The CDR3 runs 15 residues. The germline V gene has CDR1 LNHNV and CDR2 YYDKDF (reference sequence). Next came a second PCR, run for roughly 7 to 12 cycles, which used a sample-barcoded 5' primer along with a J-beta primer mix. A tag from a template-switch adaptor with 12 random nucleotides marked each cDNA molecule. Every sample produced at least 2.5 million CDR3-containing paired-end reads. Using its own MiXCR run on the 5' RACE reads, TCRdb lists one record per CDR3 protein. The sample carries 800,000 to 900,000 distinct CDR3 sequences, around two thirds recorded once. Comments on this clonotype: Compared with germline, one end of the junction differs, possibly owing to a read error.

Every sample had a minimum of 6 million PBMCs isolated. Per individual sample, total RNA of at least 6 micrograms was extracted. Sequenced material: blood. This clonotype was obtained from a man under 40 in good health. The chain combines TRBV15 with TRBJ2-1; D tentatively fits TRBD1 or TRBD2 (5 bases each). Here the CDR3 reads CATRRGDRGDNEQFF. CDR3 sequence (DNA): TGTGCCACCAGGAGAGGGGATCGAGGGGACAATGAGCAGTTCTTC.